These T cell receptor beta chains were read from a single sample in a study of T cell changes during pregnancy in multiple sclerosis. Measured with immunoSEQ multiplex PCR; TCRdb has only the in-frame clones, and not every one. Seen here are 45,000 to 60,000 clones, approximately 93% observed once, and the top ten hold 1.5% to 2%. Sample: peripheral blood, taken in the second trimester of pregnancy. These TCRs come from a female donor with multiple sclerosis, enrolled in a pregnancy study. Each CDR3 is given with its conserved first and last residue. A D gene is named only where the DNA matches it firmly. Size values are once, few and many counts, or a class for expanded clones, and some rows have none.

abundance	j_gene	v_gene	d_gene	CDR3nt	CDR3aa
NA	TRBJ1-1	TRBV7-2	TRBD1	TGTGCCAGCAGAGGACAGGGGGATTTCACTGAAGCTTTCTTT	CASRGQGDFTEAFF
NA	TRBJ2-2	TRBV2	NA	TGTGCCAGCAGTGTAGGAGGGTACACCGGGGAGCTGTTTTTT	CASSVGGYTGELFF
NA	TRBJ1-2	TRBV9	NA	TGTGCCAGCAGAGAAACAGGAAAGGGCGGCTACACCTTC	CASRETGKGGYTF
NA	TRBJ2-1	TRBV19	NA	TGTGCCCCGGGGGAACGTTACAATGAGCAGTTCTTC	CAPGERYNEQFF
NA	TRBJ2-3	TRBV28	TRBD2	TGTGCCGCTCCCAAGACAGCGGGAGTCACAGATACGCAGTATTTT	CAAPKTAGVTDTQYF
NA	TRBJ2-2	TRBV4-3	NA	TGCGCCAGCAGCCAAGAGGCCTGGGGGGAGCTGTTTTTT	CASSQEAWGELFF
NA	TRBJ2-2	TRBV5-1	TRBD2	TGCGCCAGCAGCGACTATAGCGGGAGGGCCTCCGGGGAGCTGTTTTTT	CASSDYSGRASGELFF
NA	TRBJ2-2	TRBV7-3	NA	TGTGCCAGCAGCTTAACGGGGCAGAACACCGGGGAGCTGTTTTTT	CASSLTGQNTGELFF
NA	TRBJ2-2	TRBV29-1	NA	TGCAGCGTTGAAGCCCCGACCGGGGAGCTGTTTTTT	CSVEAPTGELFF
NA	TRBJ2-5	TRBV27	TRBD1	TGTGCCAGCAGTTTATACAGGGGGCACGAAGAGACCCAGTACTTC	CASSLYRGHEETQYF
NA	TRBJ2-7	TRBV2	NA	TGTGCCAGCAGTGAGTTGGCAGTGGCTTGGGAGCAGTACTTC	CASSELAVAWEQYF
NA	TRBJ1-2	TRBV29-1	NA	TGCAGCGTTGGGACTGCGGCGGGTTACTATGGCTACACCTTC	CSVGTAAGYYGYTF
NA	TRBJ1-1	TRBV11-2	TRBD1	TGTGCCAGCAGCACACAGGGGGCAAGTAGGGCTGAAGCTTTCTTT	CASSTQGASRAEAFF
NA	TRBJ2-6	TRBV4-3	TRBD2	TGCGCCAGCGGGGGGGGTTCTGGGGCCAACGTCCTGACTTTC	CASGGGSGANVLTF
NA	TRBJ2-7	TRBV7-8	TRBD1	TGTGCCAGCACCCTATTCGGACAGGGAGTCTACGAGCAGTACTTC	CASTLFGQGVYEQYF
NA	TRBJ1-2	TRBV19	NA	TGTGCCAGTACCCAGTCGAACTATGGCTACACCTTC	CASTQSNYGYTF
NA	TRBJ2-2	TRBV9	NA	TGTGCCAGCAGGGCAGGGTGGCCGACCGGGGAGCTGTTTTTT	CASRAGWPTGELFF
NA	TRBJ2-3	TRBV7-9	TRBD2	TGTGCCAGCAGGTTTTGGTCCGGGAGGGACACAGATACGCAGTATTTT	CASRFWSGRDTDTQYF
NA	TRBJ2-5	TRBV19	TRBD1	TGTGCCAGTTTGGACAGGGGGCGTTCAGAGACCCAGTACTTC	CASLDRGRSETQYF
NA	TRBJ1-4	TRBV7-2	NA	TGTGCCAGCAGCTTAGCGGGCAGGGCCACTAATGAAAAACTGTTTTTT	CASSLAGRATNEKLFF
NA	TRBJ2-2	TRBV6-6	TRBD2	TGTGCCAGCTCTAGCGGGAGTCTCGGCGGGGAGCTGTTTTTT	CASSSGSLGGELFF
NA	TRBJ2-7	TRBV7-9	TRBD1	TGTGCCAGCAGCCGAAGGGACAGGTACGAGCAGTACTTC	CASSRRDRYEQYF
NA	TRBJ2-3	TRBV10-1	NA	TGCGCCAGCAGTGAGTCGAGGTACTCCACAGATACGCAGTATTTT	CASSESRYSTDTQYF
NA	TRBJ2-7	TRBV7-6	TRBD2	TGTGCCAGCAGCTCTCGACTAGCGGGAGAGACTTACGAGCAGTACTTC	CASSSRLAGETYEQYF
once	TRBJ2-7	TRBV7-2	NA	TGTGCCAGCAGCTTAGCCACCCCGGGCTACGAGCAGTACTTC	CASSLATPGYEQYF
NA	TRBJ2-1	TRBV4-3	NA	TGCGCCAGCAGCCTAACGGGGAATGAGCAGTTCTTC	CASSLTGNEQFF
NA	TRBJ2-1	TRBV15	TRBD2	TGTGCCACCAGTAAGGGACTAGCGGGAGGGCCTGGTGAGCAGTTCTTC	CATSKGLAGGPGEQFF
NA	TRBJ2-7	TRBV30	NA	TGTGCCTGGGCCCCGGACAGAGTCGGCGAGCAGTACTTC	CAWAPDRVGEQYF
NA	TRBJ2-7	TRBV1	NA	TGCACCAGCAGCCAAGATCATAGGGCGGGACCGTACTCCTGGCAGTACTTC	CTSSQDHRAGPYSWQYF
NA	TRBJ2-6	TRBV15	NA	TGTGCCACTGCAGGTTCTGGGGCCAACGTCCTGACTTTC	CATAGSGANVLTF
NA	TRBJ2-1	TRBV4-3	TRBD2	TGCGCCAGCAGCCAAGAAGCGGGAGGCTCCTACAATGAGCAGTTCTTC	CASSQEAGGSYNEQFF
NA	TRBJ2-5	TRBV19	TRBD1	TGTGCCAGTAGGCTATCCGGGACAGGGGGCGGGGGAGAGACCCAGTACTTC	CASRLSGTGGGGETQYF
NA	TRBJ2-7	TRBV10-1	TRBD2	TGCGCCAGCCTAAGCGGGACCCCGGGCGAGCAGTACTTC	CASLSGTPGEQYF
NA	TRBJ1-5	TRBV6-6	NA	TGTGCCGCGGTAGCGGAGTTGGGGCCTAGCAATCAGCCCCAGCATTTT	CAAVAELGPSNQPQHF
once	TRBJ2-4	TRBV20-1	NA	TGCAGTGCCGGGGGAGACATTCAGTACTTC	CSAGGDIQYF
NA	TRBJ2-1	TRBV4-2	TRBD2	TGTGCCAGCAGCCAAGTAGCGGGGTTTGAGAATGAGCAGTTCTTC	CASSQVAGFENEQFF
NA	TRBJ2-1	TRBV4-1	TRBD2	TGCGCCAGCAGCCATATAGCGGGTAGCTCCTACAATGAGCAGTTCTTC	CASSHIAGSSYNEQFF
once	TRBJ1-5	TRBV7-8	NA	TGTGCCAGCAGCTCTCGACAGCTCACCAATCAGCCCCAGCATTTT	CASSSRQLTNQPQHF
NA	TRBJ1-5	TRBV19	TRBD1	TGTGCCAGTAGTTCGTCCGGGACAGTAAATCAGCCCCAGCATTTT	CASSSSGTVNQPQHF
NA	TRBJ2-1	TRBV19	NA	TGTGCCAGTAGTATTCCGGCGGGCTCCTACAATGAGCAGTTCTTC	CASSIPAGSYNEQFF
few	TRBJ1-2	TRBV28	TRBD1	TGTGCCAGCAGTGGGACCGGGACAGGGGCTCGGGGCTACACCTTC	CASSGTGTGARGYTF
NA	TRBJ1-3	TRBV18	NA	TGTGCCAGCTCACCACAATTGCAGGGGAGCTCTGGAAACACCATATATTTT	CASSPQLQGSSGNTIYF
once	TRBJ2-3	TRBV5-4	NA	TGTGCCAGCAGCGCACCCTCGGGAGAATCGAGTACGCAGTATTTT	CASSAPSGESSTQYF
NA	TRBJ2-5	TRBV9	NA	TGTGCCAGCAGCAAACGCCCGGGGGAGACCCAGTACTTC	CASSKRPGETQYF
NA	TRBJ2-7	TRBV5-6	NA	TGTGCCAGCAGCACCCGAGCAGGCTCCTACGAGCAGTACTTC	CASSTRAGSYEQYF
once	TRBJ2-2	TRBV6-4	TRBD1	TGTGCCAGCAGTGCAAACCAGGGGGCCGGGGAGCTGTTTTTT	CASSANQGAGELFF
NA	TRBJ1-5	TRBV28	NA	TGTGCCAGCAGTTTAGGTCGGAGGGACAATCAGCCCCAGCATTTT	CASSLGRRDNQPQHF
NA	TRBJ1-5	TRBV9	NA	TGTGCCAGCAGCGTAGCTGGGAGCAGCAATCAGCCCCAGCATTTT	CASSVAGSSNQPQHF
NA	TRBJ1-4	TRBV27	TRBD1	TGTGCCAGCAGTTGGGCAGGGGGCGCGGGTGAAAAACTGTTTTTT	CASSWAGGAGEKLFF
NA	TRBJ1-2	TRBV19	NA	TGTGCCAGTAGTAGGGGCCCCGGCTACACCTTC	CASSRGPGYTF
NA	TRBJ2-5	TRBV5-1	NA	TGCGCCAGCAGCATACAGGGGAGGGAGACCCAGTACTTC	CASSIQGRETQYF
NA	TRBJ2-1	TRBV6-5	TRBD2	TGTGCCAGCAGTTACAATAGCGGGAGGGTACCCAATGAGCAGTTCTTC	CASSYNSGRVPNEQFF
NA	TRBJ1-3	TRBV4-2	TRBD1	TGTGCCAGCAGCCAAGTTACGACAGGGTCCAACTCCGGAAACACCATATATTTT	CASSQVTTGSNSGNTIYF
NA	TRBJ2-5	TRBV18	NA	TGTGCCAGCTCACCAGCGGCACCTGGGGAGGCCCAGTACTTC	CASSPAAPGEAQYF